The 17 T cell receptor beta chains below were found in one sample sequenced in a study of T cells in Graves' hyperthyroidism and ophthalmopathy (dated by TCRdb to the late 2010s). Library prep was done by multiplex PCR. Instrument on record: Illumina HiSeq 2000. Amplification of TCR beta CDR3 regions was carried out from RNA transcripts. The TCR CDR3 was subjected to a first round of RT-PCR using the HTBI primer set and the Qiagen OneStep RT-PCR kit. The raw public reads went through TCRdb reprocessing: fastp at Q25, MiXCR clone calling, in-frame beta chains kept. Each entry merges the rows of one CDR3 protein and shows their most common DNA and genes. The sample yields about 500,000 distinct CDR3 sequences; about 16% were counted once. The leading ten clones occupy 25% to 30% of the sample. The material sequenced was blood. The receptors here all came from a woman aged 25 to 39 with Graves' ophthalmopathy.

This clonotype was seen a handful of times. The chain employs TRBV20-1 and TRBJ2-1, with a possible D match to TRBD1 (8 bases). The CDR3 is 14 residues long. Per germline, CDR1 DFQATT and CDR2 SNEGSKA (reference sequence). V was trimmed by 4 bases and J by 10 bases, leaving 20 bases between them. CDR3 coding DNA: TGCAGTGCTACCCGAACAGGGGGGGGTGGCGAGCAGTTCTTC. It specifies CSATRTGGGGEQFF.

The sample holds a few counts of this clonotype. CDR3 region: CASSVDYGRDTEAFF. CDR3 coding DNA: TGTGCCAGCAGCGTAGACTATGGTAGGGATACTGAAGCTTTCTTT. The rearrangement uses TRBV9 and TRBJ1-1, with D uncertain. Trimming removed 0 bases at V and 5 bases at J, with 14 bases between. The CDR3 covers 15 residues. Germline V CDR1 and CDR2: SGDLS, YYNGEE.

The rearrangement joins TRBV7-9 to TRBJ2-1; D tentatively fits TRBD1 or TRBD2 (5 bases each). Trimming cost V 8 bases and J 6 bases, with 11 bases left between them. The CDR3 loop spans 12 amino acids. Germline-derived CDR1 and CDR2 are SEHNR and FQNEAQ (reference sequence). Here the CDR3 DNA reads TGTGCCAGCGGGGGACGGTCCAATGAGCAGTTCTTC. This encodes CASGGRSNEQFF.

This clonotype was observed a handful of times. The rearrangement joins TRBV6-1 to TRBJ1-5; unclear D gene. CDR1 is MNHNS and CDR2 is SASEGT in the germline V gene. The CDR3 spans 15 residues. V lost 2 bases, J lost 2 bases, and 10 bases lay in between. The CDR3 sequence: CASSEIHGGNQPQHF. CDR3 sequence (DNA): TGTGCCAGCAGTGAAATTCATGGGGGCAATCAGCCCCAGCATTTT.

This clonotype was detected many times. CDR3 nucleotides: TGTGCCAGCAGGGGAGGACTAGCGGGAGTCAATGAGCAGTTCTTC. Amino acids: CASRGGLAGVNEQFF. The V call is TRBV6-1, the J call TRBJ2-1; 13 nucleotides agree with TRBD2. J lost 6 bases, V lost 6 bases, and 5 bases had no gene match. Germline-derived CDR1 and CDR2 are MNHNS and SASEGT. This CDR3 region has 15 residues.

This clonotype was seen only a few times. The chain uses TRBV11-2 and TRBJ2-7; perhaps TRBD1 as D (5 bases). The V gene lost 0 bases and the J gene lost 2 bases, with 14 bases spanning the gap. The CDR3 runs 16 residues. Germline CDR1 reads SGHAT; CDR2 reads FQNNGV. The CDR3 DNA follows: TGTGCCAGCAGCTTAGAACCCCCTCAGGGCCCCTACGAGCAGTACTTC. Protein: CASSLEPPQGPYEQYF.

Many counts were recorded for this clonotype. V and J are TRBV30 and TRBJ2-3; D is possibly TRBD2 (6 bases). This CDR3 region has 16 residues. Germline V gene sequence: CDR1 GTSNPN, CDR2 SVGIG (reference sequence). V shed 2 bases and J shed 1 base, with 16 bases lying between them. As DNA, the CDR3 is TGTGCCTGGAGTAGGAGGAGGGGCGTCGGCACAGATACGCAGTATTTT. Translating gives CAWSRRRGVGTDTQYF.

This clonotype has only a few counts. V and J are TRBV28 and TRBJ2-1; the D gene could be TRBD1 or TRBD2 (6 bases each). This CDR3 spans 13 amino acids. V was clipped by 7 bases and J by 6 bases, with 13 bases between them. The V gene's germline CDR1 is MDHEN and CDR2 SYDVKM. The CDR3 region is CASIMGGGNEQFF. CDR3 coding DNA: TGTGCCAGCATCATGGGGGGCGGCAATGAGCAGTTCTTC.

This clonotype showed up many times. DNA of the CDR3: TGTGCCAGCAGCTTAGCAAGCGGGGTGTCGGATACGCAGTATTTT. Protein sequence: CASSLASGVSDTQYF. The rearrangement uses TRBV11-3 and TRBJ2-3; 7 bases agree with TRBD2. The CDR3 length is 15 residues. Germline CDR1 SGHNT, CDR2 YENEEA. J lost 6 bases, V lost 1 base, and 7 bases had no gene match. The full variable domain, with the rest looked up from reference TRBV11-3 and TRBJ2-3, is EAGVVQSPRYKIIEKKQPVAFWCNPISGHNTLYWYLQNLGQGPELLIRYENEEAVDDSQLPKDRFSAERLKGVDSTLKIQPAELGDSAVYLCASSLASGVSDTQYFGPGTRLTVL.

The sample holds many counts of this clonotype. The chain links TRBV20-1 to TRBJ2-7, with a weak D call TRBD1 (6 bases). CDR3 size: 14 residues. Germline CDR1 is DFQATT and CDR2 is SNEGSKA (reference sequence). V gave up 2 bases and J gave up 1 base, with 12 bases separating them. Here the CDR3 reads CSARNDRQSYEQYF. CDR3 in DNA: TGCAGTGCTAGAAACGACAGGCAGTCCTACGAGCAGTACTTC.

The V and J genes are TRBV3-1 and TRBJ2-1; 8 nucleotides align to TRBD2. Germline CDR1 LGHDT, CDR2 YNNKEL (reference sequence). The CDR3 runs to 14 residues. The junction had 5 bases not matched to a gene; V was cut back by 3 bases and J by 7 bases. The CDR3 DNA reads as TGTGCCAGCAGCCAGGGGACTAGAAATAATGAGCAGTTCTTC. Translating gives CASSQGTRNNEQFF.

This clonotype was seen only once. The V gene is TRBV6-2 or TRBV6-3, the J gene TRBJ1-5, with TRBD1 matching over 8 bases. J gave up 0 bases and V 6 bases, and 7 bases lay outside the gene matches. The CDR3 runs 16 residues. Germline-derived CDR1 and CDR2 are MNHEY and SVGEGT. CDR3 nucleotide sequence: TGTGCCAGCAGCCCCGGGACAGGCAATAGCAATCAGCCCCAGCATTTT. It is translated as CASSPGTGNSNQPQHF.

The chain links TRBV7-8 to TRBJ2-2; 7 bases align to TRBD2. Trimming removed 3 bases from V and 2 bases from J; junction bases left unmatched: 3. The CDR3 is 15 amino acids. Per germline, CDR1 SGHVS and CDR2 FQNEAQ. CDR3 amino acids: CASSFLADNTGELFF. The CDR3 DNA follows: TGTGCCAGCAGCTTTCTAGCGGATAACACCGGGGAGCTGTTTTTT.

This clonotype was detected many times. This chain links TRBV7-2 with TRBJ1-6; 9 bases match TRBD1. J lost 10 bases, V lost 5 bases, and 12 bases had no gene match. Germline CDR1 and CDR2: SGHTA and FQGNSA. This CDR3 spans 16 amino acids. The CDR3 region is CASSEYATGGDSPLHF. Written as DNA, the CDR3 is TGTGCCAGCAGCGAATACGCTACAGGGGGCGACTCACCCCTCCACTTT.

This clonotype was seen more than once but under ten times. This chain joins TRBV6-5 and TRBJ2-5; unclear D gene. Germline CDR1 and CDR2: MNHEY and SVGAGI. Trimming stripped 2 bases from V and 0 bases from J, with 4 bases between. The CDR3 loop spans 13 amino acids. CDR3 sequence: CASSYGYQETQYF. CDR3 nucleotide sequence: TGTGCCAGCAGTTACGGTTACCAAGAGACCCAGTACTTC.

The chain carries TRBV11-2 and TRBJ2-1, with 14 bases that match TRBD2. With V trimmed by 5 bases and J by 7 bases, 10 bases remained unmatched. CDR1 is SGHAT, CDR2 FQNNGV, per germline. The length of the CDR3 is 17 residues. Here the CDR3 reads CASSDRTSGRRQNEQFF. DNA of the CDR3: TGTGCCAGCAGCGACCGGACTAGCGGGAGGCGACAGAATGAGCAGTTCTTC.

There are a few counts of this clonotype. V and J are TRBV6-1 and TRBJ2-7; D tentatively reads TRBD1 or TRBD2 (5 bases each). The CDR3 runs to 10 residues. Germline lookup yields CDR1 MNHNS and CDR2 SASEGT. V was cut by 10 bases and J by 5 bases, with 9 bases left in between. As DNA, the CDR3 is TGTGCCACTGGGACCAACGAGCAGTACTTC. Translated: CATGTNEQYF.